This TCR beta chain is from a study of graft-versus-host responses after intestinal transplantation. Study at large: After anti-thymocyte globulin induction, recipients took tacrolimus and steroids for approximately 3 years.

The table came from immunoSEQ multiplex PCR; TCRdb's copy has only in-frame clones and leaves some out. Of some 120,000 clones in the sample, approximately 93% were seen once. V trimming: 5 bases; J trimming: 4 bases; junction bases outside the gene matches: 15. This CDR3 region has 19 residues. The germline V gene has CDR1 LNHDA and CDR2 SQIVND (reference sequence). With respect to this clone: Antigen: not known.

Broader study findings: Ileal or blood samples showed some GvH clones first, and such clones were also found in recipient marrow.

This chain uses TRBV19 with TRBJ2-7; 15 bases are shared with TRBD2. This specimen consisted of unstimulated CD8+ T cells sorted from spleen or lymph node cells, obtained before transplant. The sequence was collected from a human donor who was the organ donor for an intestinal transplant. CDR3 in DNA: TGTGCCAGTAGTCCTGGACTAGCGGGAGGGCCGTATAACATATACGAGCAGTACTTC. Translation gives CASSPGLAGGPYNIYEQYF.